This TCR beta chain was sequenced during a study of shared clonotypes between healthy human individuals (dated by TCRdb to 2018 to 2020). About the full investigation: The cohort comprised a couple of women and three men aged 18 to 49 years. Leukapheresis yielded between about 0.94 and 9.5 billion PBMCs per donor. To estimate repertoire size and how much clonotype sharing occurs between individuals, the study deeply sequenced the blood TCR repertoires of about five healthy adults. Libraries were prepared and TCR repertoires were sequenced by different laboratories using diverse techniques, in order to increase sequencing depth and limit assay-specific biases. Per donor, three plates each were used for CD4 naive and CD4 memory, two for CD8 naive, and one for CD8 memory. Beyond this particular receptor, the publication reports: Rarefaction of sorted-subset datasets indicated incomplete sequencing despite the large sequencing depth. Across four donors, roughly 5.4% of naive CD4, approximately 3.6% of naive CD8, 2.3% of memory CD4, and approximately 0.4% of memory CD8 clonotypes were shared. Based on pairwise subsampling, the degree of clonotype sharing among donors was expected to be affected by sequencing depth. Sampling was restricted to blood, and TCR repertoires in tissues likely differ from the TCR repertoires found in blood. Larger estimated clonotype richness was generally found for naive subsets than for memory subsets. Compared with non-shared clonotypes, the clonotypes found in all four sorted-subset donors had higher generation probabilities. Because the study included a small number of donors, the genetic and exposure-history diversity represented was limited.

Using the deep immunoSEQ assay, TCR CDR3 regions were amplified from genomic DNA by multiplex PCR. Extracted genomic DNA from each cell subset was spread evenly across all wells of several immunoSEQ 96-well plates, with each plate serving as a replicate. For sorted subsets, approximately 200 ng of genomic DNA, equivalent to roughly 33,000 T cell genomes, went into each replicate PCR. Purified libraries were measured with a Qubit 3.0 fluorometer, size-checked on a Bioanalyzer 2100, and measured again with the KAPA Library Quantification kit. Each immunoSEQ 96-well plate was sequenced on its own single-read 150-cycle Illumina NextSeq 550 flow cell. As for the authors' bioinformatics: Because only junctional sequences without quality scores were contained in the immunoSEQ output, filtering matching that applied to full-length reads could not be performed. Sequences were annotated with PyIR, a Python wrapper for IgBLAST v1.9, using IMGT germline references to assign V/J genes and CDR3. Reads were removed for weak V/J assignments (E-value above 1e-6), missing CDR3, stop codons, out-of-frame junctions, or ambiguous translated residues. A V3J clonotype was defined by an identical inferred V gene, J gene, and CDR3 amino acid sequence. The percentage overlap between two repertoires was calculated by dividing the number of shared unique clonotypes by the size of the smaller repertoire. Three approaches were used to assess repertoire richness: RTK rarefaction, the Chao1 estimator, and Recon v2.1 estimates of unobserved clonotypes. Generation probabilities were computed with OLGA for all TCRbeta clonotypes obtained by the gDNA method from a handful of donors. TCRdb retrieved this table from immuneACCESS and kept in-frame rearrangements only. Not all clones are present; in checked studies, unresolved V genes account for under half, and no reason is known for the remainder. The V and J calls and clone size come from that table; D and trimming were worked out from the DNA. The sample table holds about 2.2 million clones, of which approximately 94% were seen once. Of the sample, 1.7% falls within the top ten clones.

Unmatched junction bases come to 10, with V trimmed by 1 base and J by 7 bases. CDR1 is given as SGDLS and CDR2 as YYNGEE, both from the germline V gene. Including cysteine and phenylalanine, the CDR3 has 16 amino acids. The kept DNA is CDR3 alone, 48 bases in frame from the first base. CD8 naive samples were CD45RO-negative cells positively selected for CCR7, giving a CD45RA+CCR7+ population that excluded TemRA cells. The donors were healthy, HIV-negative adults with no recently reported acute infections or vaccinations. Only Caucasian adults living in Nashville, Tennessee, USA were represented among the donors. Blood was obtained by leukapheresis, after which PBMCs were separated by Ficoll-Histopaque density gradient centrifugation and cryopreserved in liquid nitrogen vapor phase. Analytical flow cytometry was used to check the purity and quantity of every magnetically sorted T cell population. Genomic DNA was isolated from every sorted fraction and measured by UV absorbance on a Nanodrop 2000c.

As regards this clone: Its antigen is currently not known. Qualities for individual bases were not recorded, and no much larger clone is one base off.

Sequenced input: naive CD8+ T cells from PBMCs. The intended sense of this specimen's cell subset or site label: CD45RA+CCR7+. This sequence was found in a man aged 18-30 years in good health. Some clones in this sample may be carry-over from other donors' samples. Recombination linked TRBV9 to TRBJ2-1; a stretch of 8 junction bases matches TRBD2. At the DNA level, the sequence is TGTGCCAGCAGCGTATCGAGCGGGGGCCCGCGGAATGAGCAGTTCTTC. Translated, this is CASSVSSGGPRNEQFF.